This TCR beta chain was captured by sequencing in a study of T cell clones after liver transplantation. Across the study: A pre-transplant mixed lymphocyte reaction with TCRbeta sequencing defined graft-donor-reactive clones followed in post-transplant blood.

TCRdb's copy holds only in-frame clones and misses some; the assay was immunoSEQ multiplex PCR. The sample has nearly 55,000 clones; about 88% are singletons. Germline V gives CDR1 SGHNT, CDR2 YYREEE (reference sequence). The CDR3 runs to 13 residues. The germline V and J ends were trimmed by 4 bases and 4 bases, with 12 bases remaining between them. The chain recombines TRBV5-4 with TRBJ2-7; D not certain. The source of this sequence is a human donor who received a liver transplant. This material consisted of CD4+ T cells from blood, taken before liver transplant. The CDR3 region is CASSLMDGYEQYF. The CDR3 DNA follows: TGTGCCAGCAGCCTCATGGACGGGTACGAGCAGTACTTC. Variable domain in full (rest from reference TRBV5-4 and TRBJ2-7): ETGVTQSPTHLIKTRGQQVTLRCSSQSGHNTVSWYQQALGQGPQFIFQYYREEENGRGNFPPRFSGLQFPNYSSELNVNALELDDSALYLCASSLMDGYEQYFGPGTRLTVT.